This entry lists 2 T cell receptor beta chains sequenced from one sample in a study of shared clonotypes between healthy human individuals. Selected positively for CCR7 and CD45RO-negative, naive CD8 cells excluded terminally differentiated effector memory CD45RA+ cells. Produced via immunoSEQ multiplex PCR; TCRdb's table is partial and in-frame only. In the table there are about 820,000 clones, 92% of which are singletons. The material sequenced was naive CD8+ T cells sorted from blood. These receptors were collected from a man aged 25 to 40 in good health.

The chain employs TRBV14 and TRBJ2-1, with unresolved D. The ends were cut back, 0 bases at V and 12 bases at J, with 15 bases in the middle. Germline V gene sequence: CDR1 SGHDN, CDR2 FVKESK. The CDR3 is made up of 14 amino acids. CDR3 sequence: CASSQDLPTGRQFF. The CDR3 DNA follows: TGTGCCAGCAGCCAAGATCTTCCTACCGGAAGGCAGTTCTTC. The variable domain in full, with the rest retrieved from reference TRBV14 and TRBJ2-1, is EAGVTQFPSHSVIEKGQTVTLRCDPISGHDNLYWYRRVMGKEIKFLLHFVKESKQDESGMPNNRFLAERTGGTYSTLKVQPAELEDSGVYFCASSQDLPTGRQFFGPGTRLTVL.

This chain links TRBV5-1 with TRBJ2-3; 13 bases agree with TRBD2. The V segment lost 6 bases and the J segment 3 bases; nucleotides outside the gene matches: 10. The CDR3 has 17 amino acids. Germline CDR1 SGHRS, CDR2 YFSETQ. CDR3 loop: CASTAEGTSGMTDTQYF. DNA of the CDR3: TGCGCCAGCACCGCGGAGGGGACTAGCGGGATGACAGATACGCAGTATTTT.